This T cell receptor (beta chain) originates from a study of blood T cell repertoires in COVID-19. Only in-frame clones appear in the TCRdb table, and some are missing; sequencing was by immunoSEQ multiplex PCR. The data show approximately 200,000 clones, around 80% seen once. Germline values: CDR1 MNHEY, CDR2 SVGAGI. The CDR3 loop spans 13 amino acids. V lost 5 bases to trimming and J lost 2 bases, with 10 bases between them. The chain recombines TRBV6-5 with TRBJ2-7, with D perhaps matching TRBD1 (6 bases). Sequences were obtained from PBMCs or T cells enriched from blood (not recorded which). The receptor comes from a man aged 55 to 70 who had recovered from COVID-19. CDR3 sequence: CASSQGQAYEQYF. The CDR3 DNA is TGTGCCAGCAGTCAGGGACAAGCCTACGAGCAGTACTTC.